The T cell receptor (beta chain) described here comes from a study of CD8 T cells in Susac syndrome. General observations from the study: The study recognized that the number of individuals in its TCR sequencing and HLA analysis was relatively small.

CDR3 length: 15 amino acids. Trimming took 4 bases from V and 6 from J, leaving 15 bases between them. Germline CDR1 reads ENHRY; CDR2 reads SYGVKD. CD8+ and CD4+ T cells circulating in blood were sequenced for TCR beta. Both CD4+ and CD8+ T cells were negatively isolated, and TEMRA cells underwent FACS enrichment. A quantity of roughly 0.5 to 1 ug RNA underwent reverse transcription using random hexamers. The immunoSEQ assay covered 54 Vbeta and 13 Jbeta segments for CDR3. TCRdb used MiXCR to reprocess the immunoSEQ multiplex PCR reads, holding one entry per CDR3 protein. The sample consists of fewer than 200,000 distinct CDR3 sequences, approximately 94% of them appearing once. As regards this clonotype: What it binds is unknown.

The rearrangement joins TRBV10-3 to TRBJ2-2, with D possibly TRBD2 on 5 matching bases. The receptor was derived from a human donor in good health. The sample was CD4+ T cells from PBMCs. The CDR3, as DNA: TGTGCCATCAGTGTTGGGTCTAGCCGGGCCGGGGAGCTGTTTTTT. Amino acids: CAISVGSSRAGELFF.